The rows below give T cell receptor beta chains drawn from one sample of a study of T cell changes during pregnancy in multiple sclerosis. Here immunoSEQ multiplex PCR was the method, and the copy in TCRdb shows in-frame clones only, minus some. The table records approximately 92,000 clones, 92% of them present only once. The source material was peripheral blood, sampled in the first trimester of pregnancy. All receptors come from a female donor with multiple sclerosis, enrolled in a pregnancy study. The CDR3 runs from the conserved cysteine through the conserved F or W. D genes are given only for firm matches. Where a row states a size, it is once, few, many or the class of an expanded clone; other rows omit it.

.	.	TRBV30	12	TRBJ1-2	TGTGCCTGTACTAGGGATAACTATGGCTACACCTTC	CACTRDNYGYTF
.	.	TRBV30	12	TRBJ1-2	TGTGCCTGGAGTGTATCAGGGTTTGGCTACACCTTC	CAWSVSGFGYTF
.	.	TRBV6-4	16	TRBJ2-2	TGTGCCAGCAGTCTGGCAGGGGATGCGAACACCGGGGAGCTGTTTTTT	CASSLAGDANTGELFF
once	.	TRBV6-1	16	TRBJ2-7	TGTGCCAGCAGTGGGTCGTACAGGGACCGCTCCTACGAGCAGTACTTC	CASSGSYRDRSYEQYF
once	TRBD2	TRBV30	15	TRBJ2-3	TGTGCCTGGAGGCTAGCGGGTGCTGGCACAGATACGCAGTATTTT	CAWRLAGAGTDTQYF
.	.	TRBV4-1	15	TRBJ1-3	TGCGCCAGCAGCCAAGAGAACAGGCCTGGAAACACCATATATTTT	CASSQENRPGNTIYF
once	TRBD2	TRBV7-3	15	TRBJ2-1	TGTGCCAGCAGCGTAGCGGGACCTAACTACAATGAGCAGTTCTTC	CASSVAGPNYNEQFF
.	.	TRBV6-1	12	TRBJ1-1	TGTGCCAGCAATGGGGGCTACACTGAAGCTTTCTTT	CASNGGYTEAFF
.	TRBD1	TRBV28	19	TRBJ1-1	TGTGCCAGCAGTTTAGTTATGGGGATGGGGACAGGGGGCGGCACTGAAGCTTTCTTT	CASSLVMGMGTGGGTEAFF
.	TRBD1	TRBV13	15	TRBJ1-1	TGTGCCAGCAGCTTTGGGACAGGGGCTGGGACTGAAGCTTTCTTT	CASSFGTGAGTEAFF
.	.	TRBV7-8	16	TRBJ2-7	TGTGCCAGCAGCTTAATTGCCAGGGTAGGGGTCTACGAGCAGTACTTC	CASSLIARVGVYEQYF
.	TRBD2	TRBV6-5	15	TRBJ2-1	TGTGCCAGCAGTTCCCCCGGGACTAGGGTGCATGAGCAGTTCTTC	CASSSPGTRVHEQFF
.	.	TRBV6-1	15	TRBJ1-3	TGTGCCAGCAGGGATTGGGCATTTTCTGGAAACACCATATATTTT	CASRDWAFSGNTIYF
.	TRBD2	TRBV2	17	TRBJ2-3	TGTGCCAGCAGTGAAGCACTAGCGGGAGATTACACAGATACGCAGTATTTT	CASSEALAGDYTDTQYF
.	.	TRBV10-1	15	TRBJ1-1	TGCGCCAGCAGTGAGTCCAGGGCTTTGAACACTGAAGCTTTCTTT	CASSESRALNTEAFF
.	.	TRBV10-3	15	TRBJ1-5	TGTGCCATCAGTGACAGGGCCTTTGACAATCAGCCCCAGCATTTT	CAISDRAFDNQPQHF
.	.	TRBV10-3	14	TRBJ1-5	TGTGCCATCAGTGAATCAGATAGCAATCAGCCCCAGCATTTT	CAISESDSNQPQHF
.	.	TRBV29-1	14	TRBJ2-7	TGCAGCGTGAGGGGGCCGGGGGGGGTCCACGAGCAGTACTTC	CSVRGPGGVHEQYF
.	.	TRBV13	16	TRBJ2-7	TGTGCCAGCAGCTTAGGTCTACAGGGTCTCTCCTACGAGCAGTACTTC	CASSLGLQGLSYEQYF
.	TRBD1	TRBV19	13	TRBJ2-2	TGTGCCACGCAGGGACAGGGGGCCGGGGAGCTGTTTTTT	CATQGQGAGELFF
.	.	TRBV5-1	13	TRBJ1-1	TGCGCCAGCAGACGACAGGAGAGTACTGAAGCTTTCTTT	CASRRQESTEAFF
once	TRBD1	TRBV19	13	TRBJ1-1	TGTGCCAGTAGTAAATTGGACAGGGCGGGAGCTTTCTTT	CASSKLDRAGAFF
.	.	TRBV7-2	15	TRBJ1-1	TGTGCCAGCAGCTTAGCATCGGTGAGGGAGGGGAGGGCTTTCTTT	CASSLASVREGRAFF
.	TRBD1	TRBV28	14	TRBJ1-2	TGTGCCAGCAGTCCCAGGGGGCGCGACTATGGCTACACCTTC	CASSPRGRDYGYTF
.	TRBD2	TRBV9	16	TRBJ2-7	TGTGCCAGCAGCGTAGGGTTAGCGGGGGACTCCTACGAGCAGTACTTC	CASSVGLAGDSYEQYF
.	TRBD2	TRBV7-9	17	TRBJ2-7	TGTGCCAGCAGCTTAGGTGGCCTAGCGGGAGACCTCCGCGAGCAGTACTTC	CASSLGGLAGDLREQYF
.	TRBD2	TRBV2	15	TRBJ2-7	TGTGCCAGCAGAGGACCTAGCGGGAGATCTGCCGAGCAGTACTTC	CASRGPSGRSAEQYF
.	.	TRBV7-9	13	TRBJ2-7	TGTGCCAGCAGCCCGCATCTAACCTACGAGCAGTACTTC	CASSPHLTYEQYF
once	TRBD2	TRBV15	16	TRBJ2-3	TGTGCCACCAGCAGCGGGGGAGGGGTAAAGTCAGATACGCAGTATTTT	CATSSGGGVKSDTQYF
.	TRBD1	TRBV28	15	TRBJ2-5	TGTGCCAGCGACACGGGGCAGGGGGCGGAAGAGACCCAGTACTTC	CASDTGQGAEETQYF
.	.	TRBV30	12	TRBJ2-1	TGTGCCTGGATCGCAGCCTACAATGAGCAGTTCTTC	CAWIAAYNEQFF
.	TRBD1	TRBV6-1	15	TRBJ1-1	TGTGCCAGCAGTGACCAAGGACAGGTCAACACTGAAGCTTTCTTT	CASSDQGQVNTEAFF
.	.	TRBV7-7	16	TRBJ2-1	TGTGCCAGCAGCTTAGGGAGCGGGTTCTCCTACAATGAGCAGTTCTTC	CASSLGSGFSYNEQFF
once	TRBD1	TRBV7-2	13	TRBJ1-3	TGTGCCAGCAGTCCGGACAGGGTGAACACCATATATTTT	CASSPDRVNTIYF
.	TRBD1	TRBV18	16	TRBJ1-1	TGTGCCAGCTCACCTTTGTCCGGGACAGCCTCCACTGAAGCTTTCTTT	CASSPLSGTASTEAFF
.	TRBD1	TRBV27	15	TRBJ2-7	TGTGCCAGCAGTTCGGGACAGGGAATCCTCCACGAGCAGTACTTC	CASSSGQGILHEQYF
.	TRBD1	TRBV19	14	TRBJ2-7	TGTGCCAGTAGTTCCCTGTGGGACAGGGTCGAGCAGTACTTC	CASSSLWDRVEQYF
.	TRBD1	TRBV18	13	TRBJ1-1	TGTGCCAGCTCACCCGGGACAGGCCCTGAAGCTTTCTTT	CASSPGTGPEAFF